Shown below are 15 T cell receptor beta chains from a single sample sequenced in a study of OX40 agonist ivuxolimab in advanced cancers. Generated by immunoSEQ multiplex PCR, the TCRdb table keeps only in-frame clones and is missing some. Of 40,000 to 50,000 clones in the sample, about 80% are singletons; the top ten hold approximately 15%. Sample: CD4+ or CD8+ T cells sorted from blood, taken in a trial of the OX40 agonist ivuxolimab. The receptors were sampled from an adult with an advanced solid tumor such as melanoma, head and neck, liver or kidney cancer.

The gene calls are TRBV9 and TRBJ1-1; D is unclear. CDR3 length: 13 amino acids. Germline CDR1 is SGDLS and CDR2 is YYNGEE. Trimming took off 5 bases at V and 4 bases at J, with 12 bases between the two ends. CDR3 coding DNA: TGTGCCAGCAGGCAGACTGAAGTCACTGAAGCTTTCTTT. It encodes CASRQTEVTEAFF.

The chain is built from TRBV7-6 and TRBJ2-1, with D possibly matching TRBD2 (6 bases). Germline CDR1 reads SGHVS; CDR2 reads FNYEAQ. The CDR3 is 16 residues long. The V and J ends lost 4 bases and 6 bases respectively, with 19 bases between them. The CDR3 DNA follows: TGTGCCAGCAGCTCCCTGACCGGACTATACTCCAATGAGCAGTTCTTC. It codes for CASSSLTGLYSNEQFF.

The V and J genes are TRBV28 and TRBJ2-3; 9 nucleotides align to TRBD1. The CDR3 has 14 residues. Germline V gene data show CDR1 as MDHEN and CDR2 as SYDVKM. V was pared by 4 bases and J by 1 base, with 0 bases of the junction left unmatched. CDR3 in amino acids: CASSWDRGTDTQYF. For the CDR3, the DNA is TGTGCCAGCAGTTGGGACAGGGGCACAGATACGCAGTATTTT.

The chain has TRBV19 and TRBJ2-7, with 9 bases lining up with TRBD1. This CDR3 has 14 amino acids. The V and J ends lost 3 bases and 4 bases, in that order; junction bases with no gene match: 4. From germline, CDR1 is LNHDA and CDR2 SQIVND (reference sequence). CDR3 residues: CASSMGTGNYEQYF. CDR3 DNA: TGTGCCAGTAGTATGGGGACAGGGAATTACGAGCAGTACTTC.

The CDR3 coding sequence is TGTGCCAGCAGTTTCCTAGCGGGGGGGCCCCCGTCTACGTCCTACGAGCAGTACTTC. This codes for CASSFLAGGPPSTSYEQYF. The genes are TRBV28 and TRBJ2-7; 12 bases are shared with TRBD2. This CDR3 is built from 19 residues. Germline V gene data show CDR1 as MDHEN and CDR2 as SYDVKM. The ends lost 3 bases at V and 1 base at J; junction bases unmatched: 13.

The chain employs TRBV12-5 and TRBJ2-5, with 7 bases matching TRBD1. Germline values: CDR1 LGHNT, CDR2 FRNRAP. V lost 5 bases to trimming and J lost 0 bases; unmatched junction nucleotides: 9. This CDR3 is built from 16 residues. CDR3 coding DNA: TGTGCTAGTGGTCCCTCGGGCAGGGGGTACCAAGAGACCCAGTACTTC. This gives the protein CASGPSGRGYQETQYF.

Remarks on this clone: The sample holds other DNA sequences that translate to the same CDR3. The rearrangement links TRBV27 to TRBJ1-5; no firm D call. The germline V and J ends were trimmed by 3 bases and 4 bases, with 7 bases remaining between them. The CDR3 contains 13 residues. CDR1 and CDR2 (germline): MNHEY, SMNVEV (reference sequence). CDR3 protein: CASSLWGNQPQHF. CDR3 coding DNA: TGTGCCAGCAGTTTGTGGGGTAATCAGCCCCAGCATTTT.

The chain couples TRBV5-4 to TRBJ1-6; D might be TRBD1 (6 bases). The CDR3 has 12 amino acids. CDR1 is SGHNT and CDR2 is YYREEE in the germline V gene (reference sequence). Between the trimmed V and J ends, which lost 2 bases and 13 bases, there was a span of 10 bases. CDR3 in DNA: TGTGCCAGCAGCTTAAATCAGGGGCCCCTCCACTTT. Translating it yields CASSLNQGPLHF.

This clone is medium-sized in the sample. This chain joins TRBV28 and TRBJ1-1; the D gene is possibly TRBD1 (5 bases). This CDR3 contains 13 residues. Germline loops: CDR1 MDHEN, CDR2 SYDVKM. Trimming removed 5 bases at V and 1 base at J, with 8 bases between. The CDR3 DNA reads TGTGCCAGCAGTCTCGGACAGAACACTGAAGCTTTCTTT. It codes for CASSLGQNTEAFF. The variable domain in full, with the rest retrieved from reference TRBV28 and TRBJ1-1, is DVKVTQSSRYLVKRTGEKVFLECVQDMDHENMFWYRQDPGLGLRLIYFSYDVKMKEKGDIPEGYSVSREKKERFSLILESASTNQTSMYLCASSLGQNTEAFFGQGTRLTVV.

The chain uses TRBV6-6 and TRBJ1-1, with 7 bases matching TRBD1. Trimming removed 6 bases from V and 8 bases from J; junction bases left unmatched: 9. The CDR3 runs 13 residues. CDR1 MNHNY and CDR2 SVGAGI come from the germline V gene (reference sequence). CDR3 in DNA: TGTGCCAGCAGGCCCACAGGGGTTGGGGAAGCTTTCTTT. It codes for CASRPTGVGEAFF.

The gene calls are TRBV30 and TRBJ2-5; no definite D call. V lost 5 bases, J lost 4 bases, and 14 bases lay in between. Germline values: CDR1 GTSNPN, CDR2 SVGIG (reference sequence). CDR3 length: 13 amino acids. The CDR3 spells CAWDTTRLETQYF. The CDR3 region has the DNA TGTGCCTGGGACACCACTCGACTAGAGACCCAGTACTTC.

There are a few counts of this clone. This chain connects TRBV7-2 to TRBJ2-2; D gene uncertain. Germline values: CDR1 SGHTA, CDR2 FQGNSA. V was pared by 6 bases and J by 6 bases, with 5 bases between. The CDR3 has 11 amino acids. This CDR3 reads CASRVAGELFF. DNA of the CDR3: TGTGCCAGCAGGGTGGCCGGGGAGCTGTTTTTT.

This CDR3 is CASSLAGDSGNTIYF. The CDR3 DNA sequence: TGTGCCAGCAGTTTAGCGGGGGACTCTGGAAACACCATATATTTT. V usage is TRBV28 and J usage is TRBJ1-3, with D perhaps matching TRBD1 (5 bases). Germline CDR1 reads MDHEN; CDR2 reads SYDVKM. The germline V and J ends were trimmed by 2 bases and 0 bases, with 8 bases remaining between them. The CDR3 runs 15 residues.

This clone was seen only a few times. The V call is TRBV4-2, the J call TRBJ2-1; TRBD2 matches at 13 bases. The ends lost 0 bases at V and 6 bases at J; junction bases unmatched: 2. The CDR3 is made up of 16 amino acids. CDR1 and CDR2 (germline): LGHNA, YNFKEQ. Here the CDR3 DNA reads TGTGCCAGCAGCCAAGATGGGACTAGCGGGACCAATGAGCAGTTCTTC. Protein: CASSQDGTSGTNEQFF.

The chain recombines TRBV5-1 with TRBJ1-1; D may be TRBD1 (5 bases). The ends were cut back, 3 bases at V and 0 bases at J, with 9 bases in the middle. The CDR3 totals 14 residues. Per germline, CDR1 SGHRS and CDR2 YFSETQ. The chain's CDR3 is CASSSGPMNTEAFF. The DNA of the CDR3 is TGCGCCAGCAGCTCGGGGCCTATGAACACTGAAGCTTTCTTT.